This T cell receptor (beta chain) appears in the sequencing data of a study of Graves' ophthalmopathy and Graves' hyperthyroidism (dated by TCRdb to between 2018 and 2020). Regarding the research as a whole: Peripheral blood was collected before any treatment was given, at the time of initial diagnosis. The study used signatures of the TCR beta repertoire to tell Graves' ophthalmopathy apart from Graves' hyperthyroidism and to predict which patients would progress to ophthalmopathy. In total, 135 blood samples were TCR-sequenced: some 40 ophthalmopathy, about 75 hyperthyroidism and roughly 17 hyperthyroidism-to-ophthalmopathy patients. To explore V-J signatures that distinguish ophthalmopathy from hyperthyroidism, a discovery set of 95 to 100 patients was enrolled, made up of 43 with ophthalmopathy and fewer than 60 with stable hyperthyroidism. For independent validation, a separate cohort was made up of approximately 19 hyperthyroidism patients plus 17 patients who later progressed from hyperthyroidism to ophthalmopathy. In about 6 hyperthyroidism patients, the T-cell repertoire of thyroid tissue was compared with the T-cell repertoire of blood. Once sampling was done, hyperthyroidism patients were given methimazole at a starting dose of 30 mg daily, while ophthalmopathy patients were given high-dose intravenous methylprednisolone. The 100 or so discovery patients were divided at random into training and test sets in a 7:3 ratio.

Ophthalmopathy patients were characterized by moderately to severely active disease, a Clinical Activity Score of at least 3, a NOSPECS grade of at least 4, and a disease duration under 3 months. Patients were excluded if they had other autoimmune diseases, uncontrolled infections, pregnancy or lactation. Diagnosis was based on clinical symptoms, serum thyroxine, TRAb, thyroid ultrasound and orbital computed tomography. PBMCs were isolated from more than 8 ml of fresh peripheral blood by Ficoll-Paque density gradient centrifugation. Total RNA was extracted using Trizol reagent, and RNA quality was checked on an Agilent 2100 Bioanalyzer. This clonotype was recorded at least ten times. The target of this receptor is not known. There are no base qualities to consult, and no much larger clone falls within one base. Summary of the overall study and its limitations: Among expanded thyroid clonotypes with frequency above 0.001, most also showed up in blood, which suggests that blood repertoires may reflect the thyroid immune response. Ophthalmopathy was separated from stable hyperthyroidism by the 13-signature model with more than 85% sensitivity and about 83% specificity in cross-validation and with 80%/75% in the test set. In validation, the model predicted ophthalmopathy progression with about 71% sensitivity and about 73% specificity; about a dozen predicted patients were CT-confirmed with GO in a median of about 7.1 months. Sample size was not predetermined statistically, and investigators were not blinded to group allocation.

The CDR3 covers 13 residues, taking in both the cysteine and the phenylalanine. CDR3 DNA is the only sequence kept; it has 39 bases, read in frame from the first base. V is cut by 2 bases and J by 6 bases, and the space between the germline ends is 11 bases. Looking up the germline V gene yields CDR1 SNHLY and CDR2 FYNNEI. For repertoire sequencing, TCR beta CDR3 regions were amplified from RNA transcripts. HTBI primers and the Qiagen OneStep RT-PCR kit were used in a first-round RT-PCR, which was followed by a second-round multiplex PCR, size selection and purification. Libraries were sequenced paired-end with 100 bp reads on an Illumina HiSeq2000. The authors' pipeline ran thus. SOAPnuke was used for read processing, and reads with adapters, uncalled bases, a mean Phred below 15, or no exact constant-primer or identifier match were discarded. COPE v1.2.5 was used to merge high-quality paired reads. Clonotypes were defined as unique nucleotide sequences and were aligned to IMGT TRB V, D and J references using MiTCR v1.1. The analysis was limited to V-J combinations with a frequency above 0.0001, which together covered 99.2% of repertoires. A TCR clonal expansion and chaos score per V-J combination was defined as the ratio of F50 clonal expansion to chaos observed in the TCRdist matrix. Welch's t-statistics and random forest were used to reduce the features to about 14 V-J combinations, which were then used as input to a naive Bayes classifier. Thyroid-blood repertoire similarity was quantified with the Morisita-Horn index. TCRdb passed the public sequencing reads through fastp at Q25 and MiXCR, retaining productive beta sequences. Rows with a matching CDR3 protein are joined into one entry that keeps the most common DNA and genes. The V and J calls come from TCRdb's annotation, not from the publication. The sample records about 210,000 distinct CDR3 sequences, less than 30% of which are singletons. Approximately 8.6% of the sample is in the top ten clones.

This clonotype originated in a man in his fifties or sixties with Graves' ophthalmopathy. Donor details come from another sample of the same person, matched by shared clones. Sequences were obtained from peripheral blood. The sequence joins TRBV2 to TRBJ2-7; perhaps TRBD2 is the D gene, with 6 bases matching. The nucleotide sequence reads as follows: TGTGCCAGCAGTGAAATTCAGGGAGGCGAGCAGTACTTC. It specifies CASSEIQGGEQYF.